This T cell receptor beta chain was documented in a study of CD8 T cells in Susac syndrome. The CDR3 consists of 14 residues. Trimming pared 5 bases from V and 5 bases from J, leaving 15 bases between. Germline lookup yields CDR1 PRHDT and CDR2 FYEKMQ (reference sequence). An amount of RNA that ranged from 0.5 to 1 ug was reverse transcribed with random hexamers. Multiplex PCR with immunoSEQ amplified the TCR beta CDR3 across 54 Vbeta and 13 Jbeta. TCRdb independently ran MiXCR on the immunoSEQ multiplex PCR reads; one entry per CDR3 protein. The sample holds around 190,000 distinct CDR3 sequences, approximately 96% seen once. CD8+ and CD4+ blood T cells underwent TCR beta sequencing.

Specimen: CD8+ T cells from PBMCs. The sequence was obtained from a human donor with multiple sclerosis. The chain is built from TRBV13 and TRBJ1-1, with D tentatively TRBD1 (5 bases). Here the CDR3 reads CASSHGREWTEAFF. For the CDR3, the DNA is TGTGCCAGCAGCCACGGCAGGGAGTGGACTGAAGCTTTCTTT.